The rows below give T cell receptor beta chains drawn from one sample of a study of blood T cell repertoires in COVID-19. Sequencing was performed with immunoSEQ multiplex PCR; in TCRdb, only in-frame clones are kept and a portion is missing. Among some 500,000 clones, roughly 89% were seen once, and the ten largest hold about 8%. Sequencing used peripheral blood. Source of these receptors: a woman between 50 and 59 years old with COVID-19, enrolled during active disease. CDR3s include the opening cysteine and the closing phenylalanine or tryptophan. Fields, in order: clone size, J gene, D gene, V gene, CDR3 DNA, CDR3 protein. A D gene is named only where the DNA matches it firmly. The size field is filled for only some rows; it gives once, few, many or a size class.

>few|TRBJ1-5|NA|TRBV2
TGTGCCAGCAGTGATCTTCGAGGGCAGCAGCCCCAGCATTTT
CASSDLRGQQPQHF
>NA|TRBJ1-1|NA|TRBV5-6
TGTGCCAGCAGCTTGGCCTCGGGGGTGAACACTGAAGCTTTCTTT
CASSLASGVNTEAFF
>NA|TRBJ1-2|TRBD1|TRBV7-3
TGTGCCAGCAGCTTACTTCGGGACAGGGACTATGGCTACACCTTC
CASSLLRDRDYGYTF
>NA|TRBJ2-1|TRBD2|TRBV19
TGTGCCAGTAAGCCTAGCGGGGGACACAATGAGCAGTTCTTC
CASKPSGGHNEQFF
>NA|TRBJ1-1|NA|TRBV7-8
TGTGCCAGCAGCTCAGGGCTAGTTACGGCTTTCTTT
CASSSGLVTAFF
>NA|TRBJ2-2|NA|TRBV5-1
TGCGCCAGCGCTGGGGACGCCGGACAGCTGAGCCTCGGGGAGCTGTTTTTT
CASAGDAGQLSLGELFF
>NA|TRBJ2-7|NA|TRBV6-5
TGTGCCAGCAGTTTGACACACGACGGCTACGAGCAGTACTTC
CASSLTHDGYEQYF
>NA|TRBJ1-2|NA|TRBV2
TGTGCCAGCAGTGAAGAGGGAGTGGCTTACGGCTACACCTTC
CASSEEGVAYGYTF
>NA|TRBJ1-2|NA|TRBV6-1
TGTGCCAGCAGTGAGGGAGGTGTTAGTGGCTACACCTTC
CASSEGGVSGYTF
>NA|TRBJ1-2|NA|TRBV3-1/TRBV3-2
TGTGCCAGCAGCCAAGACCCCAGACGGGATGTCTATGGCTACACCTTC
CASSQDPRRDVYGYTF
>NA|TRBJ1-5|NA|TRBV25-1
TGTGCCAGCAGTGAATCGGGGGGCGGTCAGCCCCAGCATTTT
CASSESGGGQPQHF
>NA|TRBJ1-1|TRBD1|TRBV5-1
TGCGCCAGCACTGACAGGGAGACTGAAGCTTTCTTT
CASTDRETEAFF
>NA|TRBJ2-3|NA|TRBV2
TGTGCCAGCATCCCCTGGGGGGGCGACACAGATACGCAGTATTTT
CASIPWGGDTDTQYF
>few|TRBJ2-1|NA|TRBV9
TGTGCCAGCAGCCCCGAAGGCGGGCTGACCTACAATGAGCAGTTCTTC
CASSPEGGLTYNEQFF
>once|TRBJ2-7|NA|TRBV16
TGTGCCAGCAGCCAATATCGGGACACCCGTGGGCAGCAGTACTTC
CASSQYRDTRGQQYF
>NA|TRBJ1-3|NA|TRBV5-5
TGTGCCAGCAGCTTGGGGGGACTGTTCTCTGGAAACACCATATATTTT
CASSLGGLFSGNTIYF
>NA|TRBJ2-3|NA|TRBV18
TGTGCCAGCTCACGCTCATTGGGGCTCGGAGATACGCAGTATTTT
CASSRSLGLGDTQYF
>NA|TRBJ2-7|NA|TRBV3-1/TRBV3-2
TGTGCCAGCAGCTCCGACAGGCCACCCTACGAGCAGTACTTC
CASSSDRPPYEQYF
>NA|TRBJ2-3|TRBD2|TRBV7-3
TGTGCCAGCAGCTCCGGACTAGCGGGGGTATCAGATACGCAGTATTTT
CASSSGLAGVSDTQYF
>NA|TRBJ1-4|NA|TRBV11-2
TGTGCCAGCAGCGCCGACAGGCTTAATGAAAAACTGTTTTTT
CASSADRLNEKLFF
>NA|TRBJ2-3|TRBD2|TRBV7-9
TGTGCCAGCAGCCGACTAGCGGGGGGTTCCACAGATACGCAGTATTTT
CASSRLAGGSTDTQYF
>NA|TRBJ2-3|TRBD2|TRBV5-4
TGTGCCAGCAGAAAGTGGCCGGGACTAGCGGGGGGCGGTTTCACAGATACGCAGTATTTT
CASRKWPGLAGGGFTDTQYF
>NA|TRBJ1-6|TRBD1|TRBV5-6
TGTGCCAGCACCACCACCTGGACAGGGAATCATAATTCACCCCTCCACTTT
CASTTTWTGNHNSPLHF
>NA|TRBJ1-1|NA|TRBV6-5
TGTGCCAGCATAGGCGGGGGGCATGGCGCTGAAGCTTTCTTT
CASIGGGHGAEAFF
>NA|TRBJ1-5|NA|TRBV9
TGTGCCAGCAGCGGCGGGCCCGATCAGCCCCAGCATTTT
CASSGGPDQPQHF
>NA|TRBJ2-2|NA|TRBV7-9
TGTACTCCGCAGGGGGGAACCGGGGAGCTGTTTTTT
CTPQGGTGELFF
>NA|TRBJ1-6|NA|TRBV25-1
TGTGCCAGCAGTGAAGGGGCAGGTTATAATTCACCCCTCCACTTT
CASSEGAGYNSPLHF